These 2 T cell receptor beta chains originate from one sample sequenced in a study of blood T cell repertoires in COVID-19. Clones were read by immunoSEQ multiplex PCR, and TCRdb kept only the in-frame ones, dropping some. The sample lists 100,000 to 150,000 clones, around 83% occurring once. Sample: peripheral blood. The receptors derive from an elderly man with active or convalescent COVID-19.

The chain employs TRBV3-1 (or the pseudogene TRBV3-2) and TRBJ2-5; weak D call: TRBD2 (6 bases). The CDR3 sequence is 15 residues long. The germline gives CDR1 LGHDT, CDR2 YNNKEL (reference sequence). V was clipped by 1 base and J by 3 bases, with 12 bases between them. The CDR3 protein is CASSQGLSGEETQYF. DNA for the CDR3: TGTGCCAGCAGCCAAGGCCTGTCGGGGGAAGAGACCCAGTACTTC.

CDR3 DNA: TGTGCCAGCAGTTTATCGGGCACTGAAGCTTTCTTT. This gives the protein CASSLSGTEAFF. The V call is TRBV12-3 or TRBV12-4, the J call TRBJ1-1; D gene uncertain. The CDR3 spans 12 residues. V dropped 2 bases and J dropped 4 bases, with 5 bases sitting between them.